These 2 T cell receptor beta chains came from one sample sequenced in a study of blood T cell repertoires in COVID-19. Libraries were prepared by immunoSEQ multiplex PCR; TCRdb keeps only in-frame clonotypes and omits some of them. There are approximately 180,000 clones in the sample; roughly 80% occur only once, and around a sixth lies in the top ten. The sequenced sample was PBMCs or T cells enriched from blood (not recorded which). These receptors were collected from a woman between 50 and 59 years old who had recovered from COVID-19.

The chain employs TRBV6-5 and TRBJ1-6; 10 bases are a match to TRBD1. This CDR3 has 15 amino acids. V dropped 6 bases and J dropped 14; count of bases not matched to a gene: 13. CDR1 is MNHEY, CDR2 SVGAGI, per germline. CDR3 amino acids: CASSPDRGAAFTLHF. In DNA, the CDR3 is TGTGCCAGCAGCCCGGACAGGGGGGCTGCGTTTACCCTCCACTTT.

The CDR3 region is CASSDDRVDQPQHF. The CDR3 nucleotides read TGTGCCAGCAGTGACGACAGGGTGGATCAGCCCCAGCATTTT. The chain carries TRBV28 and TRBJ1-5; TRBD1 aligns across 7 bases. CDR3 length equals 14 residues. Germline CDR1 and CDR2: MDHEN and SYDVKM. V was clipped by 5 bases and J by 5 bases; unmatched bases: 6.